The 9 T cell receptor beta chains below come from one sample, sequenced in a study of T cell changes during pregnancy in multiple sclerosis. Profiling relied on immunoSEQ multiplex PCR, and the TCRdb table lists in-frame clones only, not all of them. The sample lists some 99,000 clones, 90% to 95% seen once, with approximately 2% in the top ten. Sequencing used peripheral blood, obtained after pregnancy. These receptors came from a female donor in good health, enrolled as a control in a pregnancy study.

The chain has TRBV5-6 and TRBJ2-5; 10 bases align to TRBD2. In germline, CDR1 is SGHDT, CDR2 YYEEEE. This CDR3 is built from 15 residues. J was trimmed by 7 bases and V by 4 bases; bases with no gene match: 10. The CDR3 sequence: CASSPARSSGGTQYF. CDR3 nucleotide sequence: TGTGCCAGCAGCCCAGCAAGGTCTAGCGGGGGGACCCAGTACTTC.

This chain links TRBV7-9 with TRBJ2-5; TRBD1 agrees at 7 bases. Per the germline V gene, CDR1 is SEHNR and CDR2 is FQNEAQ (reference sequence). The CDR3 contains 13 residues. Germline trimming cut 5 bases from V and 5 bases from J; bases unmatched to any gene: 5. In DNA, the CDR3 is TGTGCCAGCAGCCCCCAGGGGGTGGAGACCCAGTACTTC. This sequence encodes CASSPQGVETQYF.

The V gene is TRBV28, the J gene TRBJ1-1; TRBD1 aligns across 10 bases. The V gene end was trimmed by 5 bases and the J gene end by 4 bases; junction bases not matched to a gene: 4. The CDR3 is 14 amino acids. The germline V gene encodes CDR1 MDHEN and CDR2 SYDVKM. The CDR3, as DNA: TGTGCCAGCAGTAGACAGGGGGCGGGCACTGAAGCTTTCTTT. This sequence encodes CASSRQGAGTEAFF. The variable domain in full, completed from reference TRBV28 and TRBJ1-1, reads DVKVTQSSRYLVKRTGEKVFLECVQDMDHENMFWYRQDPGLGLRLIYFSYDVKMKEKGDIPEGYSVSREKKERFSLILESASTNQTSMYLCASSRQGAGTEAFFGQGTRLTVV.

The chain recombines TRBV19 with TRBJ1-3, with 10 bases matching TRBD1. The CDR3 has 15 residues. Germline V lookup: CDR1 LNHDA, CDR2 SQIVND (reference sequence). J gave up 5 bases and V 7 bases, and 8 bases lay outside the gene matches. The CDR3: CASTAPGQGRNTIYF. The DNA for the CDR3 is TGTGCCAGTACCGCTCCGGGACAGGGGAGAAACACCATATATTTT.

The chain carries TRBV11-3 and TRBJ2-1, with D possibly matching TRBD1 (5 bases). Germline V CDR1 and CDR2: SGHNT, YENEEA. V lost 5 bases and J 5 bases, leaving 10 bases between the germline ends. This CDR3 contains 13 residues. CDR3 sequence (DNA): TGTGCCAGCAGCCTGGCAGGGAACAATGAGCAGTTCTTC. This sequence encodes CASSLAGNNEQFF.

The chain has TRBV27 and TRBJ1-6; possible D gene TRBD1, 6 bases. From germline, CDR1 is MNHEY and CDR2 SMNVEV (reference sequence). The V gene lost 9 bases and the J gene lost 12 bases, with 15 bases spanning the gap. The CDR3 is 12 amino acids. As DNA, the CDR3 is TGTGCCAGTTGGACAGCCCGGGGACCCCTCCACTTT. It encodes CASWTARGPLHF.

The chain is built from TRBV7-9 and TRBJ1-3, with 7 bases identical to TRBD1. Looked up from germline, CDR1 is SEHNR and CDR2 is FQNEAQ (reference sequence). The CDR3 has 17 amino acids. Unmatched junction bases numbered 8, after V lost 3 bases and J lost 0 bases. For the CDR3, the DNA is TGTGCCAGCAGCTTTACCGACAGGGCTTACTCTGGAAACACCATATATTTT. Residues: CASSFTDRAYSGNTIYF.

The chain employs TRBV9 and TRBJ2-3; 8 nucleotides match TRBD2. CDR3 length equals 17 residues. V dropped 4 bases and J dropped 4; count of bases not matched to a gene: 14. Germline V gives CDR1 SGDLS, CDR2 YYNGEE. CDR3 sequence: CASSSRGGASTADTQYF. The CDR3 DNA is TGTGCCAGCAGCTCTCGGGGGGGGGCGAGTACTGCAGATACGCAGTATTTT.

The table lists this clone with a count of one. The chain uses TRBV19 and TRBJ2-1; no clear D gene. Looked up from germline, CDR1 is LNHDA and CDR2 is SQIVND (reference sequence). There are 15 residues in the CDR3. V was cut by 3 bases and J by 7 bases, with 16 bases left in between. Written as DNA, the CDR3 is TGTGCCAGTAGTATGGCATATCGTAGCCTGAATGAGCAGTTCTTC. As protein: CASSMAYRSLNEQFF.